This T cell receptor beta chain was documented in a study of blood T cells in healthy people across ages. Each individual donor underwent a draw of approximately 10 milliliters of peripheral blood. A sample-barcoded 5' primer and a J-beta primer mix were used in a second PCR of roughly 6 to 12 cycles. Carrying 12 random nucleotides, a template-switch adaptor labeled each individual cDNA molecule. Researchers report that each sample yielded at least 3 million CDR3-containing paired-end reads. TCRdb re-derived calls from the 5' RACE reads in MiXCR, one entry per CDR3 protein. The data contain about 800,000 distinct CDR3 sequences, 58% of them seen just once; the ten biggest clones take up about 20%. V lost 6 bases and J lost 0, with 27 bases in between. CDR3 length: 20 residues. Germline V CDR1 and CDR2: SGHTA, FQGNSA.

Sequenced: blood. J is TRBJ2-1 and V is TRBV7-2, with a possible D match to TRBD1 (6 bases). The receptor was derived from a man aged 25 to 40 in good health. This CDR3 reads CASRQTRGWGLWGSYNEQFF. Written as DNA, the CDR3 is TGTGCCAGCAGACAGACACGAGGGTGGGGGCTTTGGGGCTCCTACAATGAGCAGTTCTTC. Drawing the rest from reference TRBV7-2 and TRBJ2-1, the complete variable domain is GAGVSQSPSNKVTEKGKDVELRCDPISGHTALYWYRQSLGQGLEFLIYFQGNSAPDKSGLPSDRFSAERTGGSVSTLTIQRTQQEDSAVYLCASRQTRGWGLWGSYNEQFFGPGTRLTVL.